The source of this T cell receptor (beta chain) is a study of blood T cell repertoires in COVID-19. TCRdb keeps only in-frame clones here, not all; method: immunoSEQ multiplex PCR. The sample contains around 160,000 clones, approximately 95% of which appear only once. This CDR3 contains 14 residues. Trimming took off 2 bases at V and 1 base at J, with 9 bases between the two ends. Germline CDR1 and CDR2: MNHEY and SMNVEV (reference sequence). This TCR derives from a woman aged 55-69 years with COVID-19, enrolled during active disease. V is TRBV27 and J is TRBJ2-7, with D perhaps TRBD1 (5 bases). The sample taken for sequencing was peripheral blood. The CDR3 is CASSLQGASYEQYF. The CDR3 DNA reads TGTGCCAGCAGTTTACAGGGTGCGTCCTACGAGCAGTACTTC.